Listed here is a single T cell receptor (beta chain). Its target is not known. The data were taken from a study of graft-versus-host responses after intestinal transplantation. The overall study: Recipients had transplants, and these were multivisceral, liver-intestinal, or isolated intestinal. The study, taken as a whole, reports: Investigators detected GvH clones in recipient marrow, with some emerging earlier in ileum or blood.

The CDR3 has 16 amino acids. From germline, CDR1 is SGDLS and CDR2 YYNGEE. V shed 1 base and J shed 3 bases, with 16 bases lying between them. The data were produced by immunoSEQ multiplex PCR, yet TCRdb's version contains in-frame clones alone and is incomplete. The data show about 130,000 clones, roughly nine tenths seen once. The rearrangement links TRBV9 to TRBJ2-5, with D perhaps matching TRBD2 (6 bases). The receptor comes from a human donor who received an intestinal transplant. Sequenced material: unstimulated CD4+ T cells sorted from spleen or lymph node cells, taken before intestinal transplant. The CDR3 DNA sequence: TGTGCCAGCAGCGTAAGCGGGTGGGGGACCAAAGAGACCCAGTACTTC. It encodes CASSVSGWGTKETQYF.